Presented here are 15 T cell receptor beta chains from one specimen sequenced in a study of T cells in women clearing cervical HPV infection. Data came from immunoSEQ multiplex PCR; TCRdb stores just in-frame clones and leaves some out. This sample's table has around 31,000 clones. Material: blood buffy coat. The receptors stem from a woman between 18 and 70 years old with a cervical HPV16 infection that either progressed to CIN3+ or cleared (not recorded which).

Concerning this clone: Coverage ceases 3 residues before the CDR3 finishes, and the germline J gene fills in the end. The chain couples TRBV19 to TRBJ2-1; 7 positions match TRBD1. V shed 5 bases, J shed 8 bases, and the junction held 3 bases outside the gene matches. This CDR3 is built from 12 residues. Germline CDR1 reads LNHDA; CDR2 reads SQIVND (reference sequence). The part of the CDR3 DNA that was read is TGTGCCAGTAGTTATGACAGGGATGAG. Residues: CASSYDRDE. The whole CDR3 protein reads CASSYDRDEQFF.

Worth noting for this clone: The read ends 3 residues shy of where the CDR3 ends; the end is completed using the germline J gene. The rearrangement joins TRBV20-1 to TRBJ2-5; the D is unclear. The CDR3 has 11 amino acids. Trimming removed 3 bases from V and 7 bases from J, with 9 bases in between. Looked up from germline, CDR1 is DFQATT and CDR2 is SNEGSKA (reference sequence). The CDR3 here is CSARFPGTQYF. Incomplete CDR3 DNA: TGCAGTGCTAGGTTCCCGGGGACC.

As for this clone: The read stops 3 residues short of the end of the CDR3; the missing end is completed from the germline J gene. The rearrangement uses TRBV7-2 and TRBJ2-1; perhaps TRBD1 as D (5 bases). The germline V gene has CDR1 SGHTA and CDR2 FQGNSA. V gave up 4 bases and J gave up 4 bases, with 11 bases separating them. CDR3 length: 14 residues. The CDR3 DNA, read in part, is TGTGCCAGCAGCTCTTCGACAGCTTACAATGAG. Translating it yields CASSSSTAYNE. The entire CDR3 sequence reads CASSSSTAYNEQFF.

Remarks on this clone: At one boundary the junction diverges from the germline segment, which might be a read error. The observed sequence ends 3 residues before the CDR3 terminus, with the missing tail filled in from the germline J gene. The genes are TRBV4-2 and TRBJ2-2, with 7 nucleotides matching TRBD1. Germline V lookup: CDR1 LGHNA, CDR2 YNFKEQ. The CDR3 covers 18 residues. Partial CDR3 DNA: TGCGCCAGCAGCCCATATACACCAGGGGGATCCACTAATGAAAAG. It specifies CASSPYTPGGSTNEK. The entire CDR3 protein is CASSPYTPGGSTNEKLFF.

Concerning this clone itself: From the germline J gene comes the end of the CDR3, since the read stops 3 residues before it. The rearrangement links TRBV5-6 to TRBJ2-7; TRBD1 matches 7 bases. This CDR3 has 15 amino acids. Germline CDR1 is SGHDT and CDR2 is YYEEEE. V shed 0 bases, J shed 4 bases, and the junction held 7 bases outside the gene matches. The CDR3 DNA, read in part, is TGTGCCAGCAGCTTGGGGGGACAGACAGTTTACGAG. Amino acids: CASSLGGQTVYE. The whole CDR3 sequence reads CASSLGGQTVYEQYF.

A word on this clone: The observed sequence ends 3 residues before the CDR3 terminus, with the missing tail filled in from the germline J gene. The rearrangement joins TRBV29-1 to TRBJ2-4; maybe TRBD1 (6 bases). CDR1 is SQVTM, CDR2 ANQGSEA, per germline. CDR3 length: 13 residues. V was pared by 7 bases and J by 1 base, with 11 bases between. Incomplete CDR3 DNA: TGCAGCGCCGGAACAGGGGCCAAAAACATT. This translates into CSAGTGAKNI. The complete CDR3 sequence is CSAGTGAKNIQYF.

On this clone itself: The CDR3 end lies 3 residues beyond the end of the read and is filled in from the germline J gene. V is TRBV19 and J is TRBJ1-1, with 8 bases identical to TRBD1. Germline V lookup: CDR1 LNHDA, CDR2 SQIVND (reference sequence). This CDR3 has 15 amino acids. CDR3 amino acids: CASSLAGTGTNEAFF. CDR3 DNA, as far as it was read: TGTGCCAGTAGTCTCGCCGGGACAGGTACGAATGAG.

The CDR3 bases that were read are TGTGCCTGGAGCTTACAGGACCAAGAGACC. Protein sequence: CAWSLQDQET. The whole CDR3 sequence is CAWSLQDQETQYF. The rearrangement links TRBV30 to TRBJ2-5; D might be TRBD1 (5 bases). The CDR3 goes on 3 residues after the read ends, and that part is filled in from the germline J gene. Trimming took 3 bases from V and 0 from J, leaving 8 bases between them. CDR1 and CDR2 (germline): GTSNPN, SVGIG (reference sequence). This CDR3 contains 13 residues.

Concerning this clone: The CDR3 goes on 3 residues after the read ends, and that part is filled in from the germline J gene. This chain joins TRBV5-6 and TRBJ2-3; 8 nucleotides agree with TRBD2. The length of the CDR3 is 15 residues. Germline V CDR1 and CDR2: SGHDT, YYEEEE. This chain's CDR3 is CASSLALGLDETQYF. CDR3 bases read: TGTGCCAGCAGTCTGGCGTTGGGACTAGATGAGACG.

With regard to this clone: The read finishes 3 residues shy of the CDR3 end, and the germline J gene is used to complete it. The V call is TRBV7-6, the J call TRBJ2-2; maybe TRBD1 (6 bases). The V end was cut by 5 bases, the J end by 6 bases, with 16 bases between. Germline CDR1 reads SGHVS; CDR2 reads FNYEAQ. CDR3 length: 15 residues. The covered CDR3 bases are TGTGCCAGCAGCCTGAACAGGGATTCCGCCGGGGAG. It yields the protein CASSLNRDSAGE. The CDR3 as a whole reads CASSLNRDSAGELFF.

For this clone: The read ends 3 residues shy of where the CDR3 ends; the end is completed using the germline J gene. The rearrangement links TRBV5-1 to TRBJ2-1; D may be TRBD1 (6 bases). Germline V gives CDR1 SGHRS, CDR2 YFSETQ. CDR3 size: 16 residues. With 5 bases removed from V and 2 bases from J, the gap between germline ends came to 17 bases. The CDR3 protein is CASRRGLDAAYNEQFF. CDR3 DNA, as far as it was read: TGCGCCAGCAGGAGGGGGTTAGACGCGGCCTACAATGAG.

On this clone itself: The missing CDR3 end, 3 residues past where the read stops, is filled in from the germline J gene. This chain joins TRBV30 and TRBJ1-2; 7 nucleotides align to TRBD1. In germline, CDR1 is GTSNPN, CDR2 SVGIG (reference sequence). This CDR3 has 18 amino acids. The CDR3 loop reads CAWSNKGTRGLVADTYTF. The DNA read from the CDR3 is TGTGCCTGGAGTAATAAAGGGACAAGGGGGCTAGTCGCAGATACC.

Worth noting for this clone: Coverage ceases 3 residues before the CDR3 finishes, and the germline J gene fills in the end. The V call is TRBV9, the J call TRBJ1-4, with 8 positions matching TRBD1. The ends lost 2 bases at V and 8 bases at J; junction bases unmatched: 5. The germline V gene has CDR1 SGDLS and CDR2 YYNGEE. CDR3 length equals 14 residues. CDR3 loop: CASSVTGGWEKLFF. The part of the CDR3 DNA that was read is TGTGCCAGCAGCGTTACAGGGGGGTGGGAAAAA.

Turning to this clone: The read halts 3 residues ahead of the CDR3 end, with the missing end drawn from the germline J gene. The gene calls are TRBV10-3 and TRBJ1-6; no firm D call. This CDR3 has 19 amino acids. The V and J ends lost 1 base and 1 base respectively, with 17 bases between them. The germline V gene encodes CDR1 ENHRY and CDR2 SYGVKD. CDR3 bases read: TGTGCCATCAGTGAGTTCCCGGCAGGTGGTAAATCCTATAATTCACCC. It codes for CAISEFPAGGKSYNSP. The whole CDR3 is CAISEFPAGGKSYNSPLHF.

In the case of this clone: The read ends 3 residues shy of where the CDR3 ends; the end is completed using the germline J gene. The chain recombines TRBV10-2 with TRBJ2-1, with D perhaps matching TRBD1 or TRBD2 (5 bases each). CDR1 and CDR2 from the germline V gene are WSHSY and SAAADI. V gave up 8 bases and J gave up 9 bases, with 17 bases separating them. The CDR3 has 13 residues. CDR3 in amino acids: CASARGGRGEQFF. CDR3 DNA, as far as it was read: TGCGCCAGCGCTAGGGGTGGGAGAGGTGAG.